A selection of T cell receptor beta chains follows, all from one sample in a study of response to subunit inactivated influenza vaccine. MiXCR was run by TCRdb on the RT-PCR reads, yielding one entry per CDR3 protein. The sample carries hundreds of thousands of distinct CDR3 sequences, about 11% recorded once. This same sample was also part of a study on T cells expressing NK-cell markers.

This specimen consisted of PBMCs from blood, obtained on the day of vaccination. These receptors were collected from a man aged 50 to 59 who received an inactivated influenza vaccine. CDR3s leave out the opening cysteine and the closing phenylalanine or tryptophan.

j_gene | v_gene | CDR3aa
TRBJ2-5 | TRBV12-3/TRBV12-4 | ASSLARGPETQY
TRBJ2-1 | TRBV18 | ASSPGTDLSYNEQF
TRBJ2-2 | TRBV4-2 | ASSQDSLAGGFGELF
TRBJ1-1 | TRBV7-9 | ASSLVGEEAF
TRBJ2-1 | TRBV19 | ASEKAGAGNEQF
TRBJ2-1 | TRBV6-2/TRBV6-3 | ASSYSGTALNEQF
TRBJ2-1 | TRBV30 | AWSGLALYNEQF
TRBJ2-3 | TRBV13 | ASSPVGLAGSDTQY
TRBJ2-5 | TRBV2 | ASSEFSQETQY
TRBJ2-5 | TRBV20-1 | SAIVLAGYQETQY
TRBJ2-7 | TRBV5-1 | ASSLVSSGVSSYEQY
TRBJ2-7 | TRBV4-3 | ASSQLSGQGYEQY
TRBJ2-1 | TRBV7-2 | ASRIGLAGEQF
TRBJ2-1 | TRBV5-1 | ASRIRTSGPPHNEQF
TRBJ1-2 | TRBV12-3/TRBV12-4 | ASSLWGPYGYT
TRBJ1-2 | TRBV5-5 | ASSSTGRTPYLYGYT
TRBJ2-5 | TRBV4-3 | ASSQARAETQY
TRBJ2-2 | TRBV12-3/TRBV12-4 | ASRSSGTNPGELF
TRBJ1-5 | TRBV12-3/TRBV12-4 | ASNSYGLGQPQH
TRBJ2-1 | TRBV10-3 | AISVRRSYNEQF
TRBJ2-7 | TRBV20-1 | SGQGENEQY
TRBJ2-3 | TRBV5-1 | ASSFGRLYTDTQY
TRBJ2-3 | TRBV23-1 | ASSHPRTADTQY
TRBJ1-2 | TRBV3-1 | ASSSYGRGGYT
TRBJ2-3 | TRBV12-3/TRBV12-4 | ASSLGDGSTDTQY
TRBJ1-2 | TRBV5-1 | ASRTGQDYYGYT
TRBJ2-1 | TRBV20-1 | SAWTSGRPNEQF
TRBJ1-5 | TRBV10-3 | AISESGGVNQPQH
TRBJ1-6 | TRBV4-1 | ASSQEAGENSPLH
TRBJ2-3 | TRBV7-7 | ASSVAGVADTQY
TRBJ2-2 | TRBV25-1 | ACHGLKAGELF
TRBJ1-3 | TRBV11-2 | ASSLVGGQRVSGNTIY
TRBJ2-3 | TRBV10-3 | AISEVAARADTQY
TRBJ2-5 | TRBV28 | AWPKEFRETQY
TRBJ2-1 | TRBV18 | ASSPPRLAGGGNEQF
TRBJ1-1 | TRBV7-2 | ASSKRSGVTEAF
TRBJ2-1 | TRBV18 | ASSPLAGEGEQF
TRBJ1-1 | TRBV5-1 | ASRQTGTENTEAF